The TCR beta chain described here comes from a study of multiple sclerosis patients with progressive multifocal leukoencephalopathy. Time point described: roughly 6 months of natalizumab therapy. This clone occurred once. The CDR3 totals 12 residues. Germline V lookup: CDR1 GTSNPN, CDR2 SVGIG (reference sequence). Trimming took off 3 bases at V and 3 bases at J, with 8 bases between the two ends. Data came from immunoSEQ multiplex PCR; TCRdb stores just in-frame clones and leaves some out. The table has 25,000 to 30,000 clones, about nine tenths seen once; the top ten hold approximately 1.5%. The starting material was PBMCs, obtained from a patient treated with natalizumab. This chain uses TRBV30 with TRBJ1-1, with a tentative D call TRBD1 (5 bases). This receptor was obtained from a human donor with multiple sclerosis. The CDR3 nucleotides read TGTGCCTGGAGGGGGGAGGACACTGAAGCTTTCTTT. Residues: CAWRGEDTEAFF. Looking up the rest from reference TRBV30 and TRBJ1-1 gives the full variable domain: SQTIHQWPATLVQPVGSPLSLECTVEGTSNPNLYWYRQAAGRGLQLLFYSVGIGQISSEVPQNLSASRPQDRQFILSSKKLLLSDSGFYLCAWRGEDTEAFFGQGTRLTVV.